This entry lists 2 T cell receptor beta chains sequenced from one sample in a study of beta chain features in type 1 diabetes. Expressed TCRB transcripts were sequenced because the entire RNA isolate underwent reverse transcription. The assay was immunoSEQ multiplex PCR, and TCRdb's table has in-frame clones only and misses some. The sample consists of hundreds of thousands of clones, roughly 30% of them appearing once. What was sequenced was naive CD4+ T cells from blood. These receptors were collected from a man younger than 35 in good health.

The chain has TRBV2 and TRBJ2-3; D is ambiguous. The V and J ends lost 8 bases and 6 bases respectively, with 15 bases between them. The germline CDR1 and CDR2 sequences are SNHLY and FYNNEI. CDR3 length: 13 residues. DNA of the CDR3: TGTGCCAGCGGCCGGATCCGAGAGGATACGCAGTATTTT. This translates into CASGRIREDTQYF. Full variable domain (missing parts from reference TRBV2 and TRBJ2-3): EPEVTQTPSHQVTQMGQEVILRCVPISNHLYFYWYRQILGQKVEFLVSFYNNEISEKSEIFDDQFSVERPDGSNFTLKIRSTKLEDSAMYFCASGRIREDTQYFGPGTRLTVL.

The rearrangement joins TRBV30 to TRBJ2-7, with 7 bases identical to TRBD1. CDR1 is GTSNPN, CDR2 SVGIG, per germline (reference sequence). Trimming at V came to 2 bases and at J to 6 bases, leaving 4 bases not matched to a gene. The CDR3 covers 12 residues. CDR3 region: CAWSQGVREQYF. In nucleotides, the CDR3 is TGTGCCTGGAGTCAGGGGGTCCGCGAGCAGTACTTC.